Shown below are 3 T cell receptor beta chains from a single sample sequenced in a study of T cell repertoires in cytomegalovirus infection. These receptors are not linked to any known antigen. Via MiXCR, TCRdb re-called the reads, giving one row per CDR3 protein. The sample has approximately 910,000 distinct CDR3 sequences; 30% to 40% are singletons. Sample: cultured CD8+ T cells from PBMCs, taken from culture after CMV antigen stimulation. The origin of the receptors is a human donor in good health (CMV status not recorded). Some clones in this sample may be carry-over from other donors' samples.

This chain connects TRBV19 to TRBJ2-6; D ambiguous. Trimming pared 1 base from V and 0 bases from J, leaving 4 bases between. The germline gives CDR1 LNHDA, CDR2 SQIVND (reference sequence). This CDR3 is 15 amino acids long. The CDR3 is CASSIARSGANVLTF. The CDR3 bases are TGTGCCAGTAGTATAGCCCGCTCTGGGGCCAACGTCCTGACTTTC.

This clonotype was detected once. V usage is TRBV6-1 and J usage is TRBJ2-5, with TRBD2 as a possible D gene (6 bases). The CDR3 is 13 residues long. Germline V CDR1 and CDR2: MNHNS, SASEGT. V was clipped by 8 bases and J by 2 bases, with 12 bases between them. In DNA, the CDR3 is TGTGCCAGCTCCGGACTAATACAAGAGACCCAGTACTTC. It encodes CASSGLIQETQYF.

This rearrangement joins TRBV6-8 to TRBJ1-1, with 9 bases that match TRBD1. V trimming: 4 bases; J trimming: 0 bases; junction bases outside the gene matches: 3. Germline V gene lookup returns CDR1 MNHGY and CDR2 SAAAGT. The CDR3 loop spans 15 amino acids. The DNA for the CDR3 is TGTGCCAGCAGTTCCCGGGACAGGGTGAACACTGAAGCTTTCTTT. Protein sequence: CASSSRDRVNTEAFF.